Included here is one T cell receptor (beta chain) sequence, with context. The antigen remains unidentified. This record belongs to a study of T cells expressing NK-cell markers. Overall study context: Sequencing of TCR beta repertoires drew on sorted CD3+CD56+NKG2C+, CD3+CD56+NKG2C- and CD3+CD56-NKG2C+ T cells.

What made the TCR beta cDNA was 5'RACE template switching with UMIs. For each CDR3 protein, TCRdb gives one entry from its re-call of the 5' RACE reads, without DNA. The repertoire table contains some 300,000 distinct CDR3 sequences. From germline, CDR1 is DFQATT and CDR2 SNEGSKA (reference sequence). The CDR3 runs to 13 residues. Whole-study results and caveats: Leadership of the CD3+CD56-NKG2C+ fraction also belonged to these clonotypes in several donors.

The receptor was isolated from a man aged 18 to 29 in good health. V gene TRBV20-1 combines with J gene TRBJ1-2. Input material: blood T cells: a sorted CD56 or NKG2C T cell subset, CD4+ or CD8+ T cells, or bulk PBMC T cells (not recorded which). Here the CDR3 reads CSAQIKVGYDYTF.